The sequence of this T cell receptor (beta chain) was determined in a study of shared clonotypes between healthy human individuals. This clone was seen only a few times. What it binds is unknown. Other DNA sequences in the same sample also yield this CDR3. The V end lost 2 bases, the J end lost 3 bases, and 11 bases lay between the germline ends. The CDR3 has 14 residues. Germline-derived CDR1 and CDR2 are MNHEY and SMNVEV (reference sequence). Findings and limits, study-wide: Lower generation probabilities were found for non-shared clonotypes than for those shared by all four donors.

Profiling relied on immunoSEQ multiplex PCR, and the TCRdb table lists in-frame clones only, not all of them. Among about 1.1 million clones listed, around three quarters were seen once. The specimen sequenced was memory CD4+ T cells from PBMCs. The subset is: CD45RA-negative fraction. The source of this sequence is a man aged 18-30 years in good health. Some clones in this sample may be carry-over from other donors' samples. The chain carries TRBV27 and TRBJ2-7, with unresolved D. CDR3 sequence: CASSLAGPNYEQYF. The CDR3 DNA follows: TGTGCCAGCAGTTTAGCCGGTCCTAACTACGAGCAGTACTTC.